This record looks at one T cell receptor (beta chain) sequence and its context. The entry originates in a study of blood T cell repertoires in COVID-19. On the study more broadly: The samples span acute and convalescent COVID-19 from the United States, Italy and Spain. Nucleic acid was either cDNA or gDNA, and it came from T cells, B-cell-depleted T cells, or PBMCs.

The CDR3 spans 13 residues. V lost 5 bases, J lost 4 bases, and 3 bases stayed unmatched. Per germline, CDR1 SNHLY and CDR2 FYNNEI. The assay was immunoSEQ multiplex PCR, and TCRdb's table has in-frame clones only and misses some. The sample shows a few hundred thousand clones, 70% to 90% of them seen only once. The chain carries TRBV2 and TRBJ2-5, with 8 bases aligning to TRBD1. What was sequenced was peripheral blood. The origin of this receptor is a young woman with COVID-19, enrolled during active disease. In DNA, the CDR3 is TGTGCCAGCAGTCGACAGGGGCTAGAGACCCAGTACTTC. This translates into CASSRQGLETQYF.